This TCR beta chain was retrieved from a study of blood T cell repertoires in COVID-19. There are 16 residues in the CDR3. CDR1 and CDR2 (germline): SGDLS, YYNGEE. V was clipped by 0 bases and J by 5 bases; unmatched bases: 10. The table came from immunoSEQ multiplex PCR; TCRdb's copy has only in-frame clones and leaves some out. The repertoire includes 110,000 to 150,000 clones, around 85% of them detected once, and around 8.4% sits in the top ten. The chain carries TRBV9 and TRBJ2-5; 7 positions agree with TRBD1. Source material: PBMCs or T cells enriched from blood (not recorded which). The origin of this receptor is a man in his fifties or sixties who had recovered from COVID-19. CDR3 coding DNA: TGTGCCAGCAGCGTAGCAGGTCAGGGGGTTTGGGAGACCCAGTACTTC. Translating it yields CASSVAGQGVWETQYF. The variable domain in full, completed from reference TRBV9 and TRBJ2-5, reads DSGVTQTPKHLITATGQRVTLRCSPRSGDLSVYWYQQSLDQGLQFLIQYYNGEERAKGNILERFSAQQFPDLHSELNLSSLELGDSALYFCASSVAGQGVWETQYFGPGTRLLVL.